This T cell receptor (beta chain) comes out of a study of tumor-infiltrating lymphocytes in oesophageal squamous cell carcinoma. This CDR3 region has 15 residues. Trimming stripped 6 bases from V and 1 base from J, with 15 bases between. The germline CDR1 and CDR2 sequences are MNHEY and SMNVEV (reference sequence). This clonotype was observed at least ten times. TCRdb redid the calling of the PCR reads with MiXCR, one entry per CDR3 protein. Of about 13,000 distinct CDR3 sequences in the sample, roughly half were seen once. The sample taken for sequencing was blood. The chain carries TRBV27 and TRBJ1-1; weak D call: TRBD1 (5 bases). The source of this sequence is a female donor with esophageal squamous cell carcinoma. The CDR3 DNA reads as TGTGCCAGCAGGGGATTCGGGGCGGCGAACACTGAAGCTTTCTTT. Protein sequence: CASRGFGAANTEAFF.